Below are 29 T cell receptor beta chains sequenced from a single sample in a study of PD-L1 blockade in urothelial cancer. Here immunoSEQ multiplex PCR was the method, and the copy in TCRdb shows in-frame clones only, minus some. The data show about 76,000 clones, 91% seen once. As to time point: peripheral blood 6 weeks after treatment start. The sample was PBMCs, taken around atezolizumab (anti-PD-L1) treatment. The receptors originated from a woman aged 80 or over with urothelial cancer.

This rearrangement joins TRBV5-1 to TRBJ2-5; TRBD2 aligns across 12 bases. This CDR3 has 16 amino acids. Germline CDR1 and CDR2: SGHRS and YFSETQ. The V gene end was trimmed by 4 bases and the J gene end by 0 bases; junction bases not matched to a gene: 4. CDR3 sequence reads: CASSPGTSGYQETQYF. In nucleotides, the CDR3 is TGCGCCAGCAGCCCCGGGACTAGCGGGTACCAAGAGACCCAGTACTTC.

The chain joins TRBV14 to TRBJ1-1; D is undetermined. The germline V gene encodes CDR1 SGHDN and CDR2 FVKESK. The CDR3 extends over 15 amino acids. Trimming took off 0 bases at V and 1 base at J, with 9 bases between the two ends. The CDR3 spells CASSQESWRNTEAFF. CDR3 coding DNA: TGTGCCAGCAGCCAAGAGTCCTGGAGGAACACTGAAGCTTTCTTT.

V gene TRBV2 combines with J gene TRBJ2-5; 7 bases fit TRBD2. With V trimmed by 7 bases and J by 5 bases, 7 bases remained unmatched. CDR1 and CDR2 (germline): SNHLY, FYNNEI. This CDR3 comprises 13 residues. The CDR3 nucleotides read TGTGCCAGCAATTCGAGGGAGGGCGAGACCCAGTACTTC. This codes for CASNSREGETQYF.

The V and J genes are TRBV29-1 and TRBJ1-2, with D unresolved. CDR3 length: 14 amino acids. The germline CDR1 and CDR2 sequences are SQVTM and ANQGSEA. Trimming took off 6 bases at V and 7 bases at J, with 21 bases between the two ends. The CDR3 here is CSVLPTALEGGYTF. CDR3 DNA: TGCAGCGTCCTCCCCACGGCTCTTGAGGGTGGCTACACCTTC.

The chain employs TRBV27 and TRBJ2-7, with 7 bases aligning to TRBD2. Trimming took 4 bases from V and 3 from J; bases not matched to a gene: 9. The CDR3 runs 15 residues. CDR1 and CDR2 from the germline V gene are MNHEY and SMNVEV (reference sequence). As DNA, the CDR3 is TGTGCCAGCAGTTCCCGTAGCGGGTTTTACTACGAGCAGTACTTC. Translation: CASSSRSGFYYEQYF.

CDR3: CASSSEGRTGAEAFF. In DNA form, the CDR3 reads TGTGCCAGTAGTTCCGAGGGTAGGACAGGGGCGGAAGCTTTCTTT. The chain has TRBV19 and TRBJ1-1; 9 bases match TRBD1. The CDR3 sequence is 15 residues long. Germline V lookup: CDR1 LNHDA, CDR2 SQIVND (reference sequence). The V gene end was trimmed by 5 bases and the J gene end by 8 bases; junction bases not matched to a gene: 12.

The CDR3 sequence: CASSLAVNRGGYTF. The CDR3 DNA sequence: TGTGCCAGCAGCTTGGCCGTGAACCGGGGAGGCTACACCTTC. The chain carries TRBV5-6 and TRBJ1-2; D unresolved. CDR1 is SGHDT, CDR2 YYEEEE, per germline. The CDR3 consists of 14 residues. Trimming removed 0 bases at V and 8 bases at J, with 14 bases between.

CDR3 loop: CASSLGTMDTGELFF. In nucleotides, the CDR3 is TGTGCCAGCAGTCTTGGGACAATGGATACCGGGGAGCTGTTTTTT. The chain links TRBV28 to TRBJ2-2, with D possibly TRBD1 on 6 matching bases. The CDR3 is made up of 15 amino acids. Germline CDR1 MDHEN, CDR2 SYDVKM. V was pared by 5 bases and J by 5 bases, with 15 bases between.

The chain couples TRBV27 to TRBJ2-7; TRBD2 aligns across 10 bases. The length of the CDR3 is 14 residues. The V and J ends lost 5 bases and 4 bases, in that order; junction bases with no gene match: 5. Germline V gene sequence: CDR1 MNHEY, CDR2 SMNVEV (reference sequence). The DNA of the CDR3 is TGTGCCAGCAGTGAACTAGCGGGGACGTACGAGCAGTACTTC. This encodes CASSELAGTYEQYF.

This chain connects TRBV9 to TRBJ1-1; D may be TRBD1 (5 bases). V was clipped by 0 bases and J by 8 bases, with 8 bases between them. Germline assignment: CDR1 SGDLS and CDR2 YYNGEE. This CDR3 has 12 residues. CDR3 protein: CASSVGQREAFF. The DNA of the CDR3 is TGTGCCAGCAGCGTAGGACAGAGAGAAGCTTTCTTT.

The DNA of the CDR3 is TGTGCCAGCAGCTTTGAGGGTTCTGGAAACACCATATATTTT. It yields the protein CASSFEGSGNTIYF. J is TRBJ1-3 and V is TRBV5-4, with D uncertain. The CDR3 runs 14 residues. Trimming shortened V by 2 bases and J by 1 base, and 7 bases separated the two germline ends. Germline loops: CDR1 SGHNT, CDR2 YYREEE (reference sequence).

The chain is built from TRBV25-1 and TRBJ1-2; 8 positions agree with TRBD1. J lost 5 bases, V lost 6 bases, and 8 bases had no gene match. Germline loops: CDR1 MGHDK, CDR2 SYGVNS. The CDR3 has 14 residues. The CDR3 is CASRSPGQAYGYTF. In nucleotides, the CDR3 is TGTGCCAGCAGATCTCCGGGACAGGCATATGGCTACACCTTC.

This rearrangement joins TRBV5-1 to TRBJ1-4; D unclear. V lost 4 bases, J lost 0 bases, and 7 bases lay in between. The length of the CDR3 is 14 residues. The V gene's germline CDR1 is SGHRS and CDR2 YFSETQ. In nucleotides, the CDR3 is TGCGCCAGCAGCGTTGGGCCAACTAATGAAAAACTGTTTTTT. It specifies CASSVGPTNEKLFF.

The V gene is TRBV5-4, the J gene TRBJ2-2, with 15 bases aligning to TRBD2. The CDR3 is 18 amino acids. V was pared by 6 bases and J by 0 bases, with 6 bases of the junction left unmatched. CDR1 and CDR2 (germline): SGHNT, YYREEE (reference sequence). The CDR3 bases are TGTGCCAGCAACACGGGACTAGCGGGAGGACCGAACACCGGGGAGCTGTTTTTT. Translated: CASNTGLAGGPNTGELFF.

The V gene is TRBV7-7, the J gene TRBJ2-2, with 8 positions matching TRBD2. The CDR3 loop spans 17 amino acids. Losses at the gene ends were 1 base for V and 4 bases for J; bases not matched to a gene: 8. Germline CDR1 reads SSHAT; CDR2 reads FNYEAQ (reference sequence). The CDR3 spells CASSLVAGGASTGELFF. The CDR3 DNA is TGTGCCAGCAGCTTAGTTGCGGGGGGCGCGAGCACCGGGGAGCTGTTTTTT. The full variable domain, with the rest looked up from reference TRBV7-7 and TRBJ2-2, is GAGVSQSPRYKVTKRGQDVTLRCDPISSHATLYWYQQALGQGPEFLTYFNYEAQPDKSGLPSDRFSAERPEGSISTLTIQRTEQRDSAMYRCASSLVAGGASTGELFFGEGSRLTVL.

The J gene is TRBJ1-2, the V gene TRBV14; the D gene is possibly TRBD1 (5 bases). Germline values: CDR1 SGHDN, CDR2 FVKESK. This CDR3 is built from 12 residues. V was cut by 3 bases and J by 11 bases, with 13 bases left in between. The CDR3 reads CASSQGRVRYTF. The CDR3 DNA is TGTGCCAGCAGCCAGGGCAGGGTGAGATACACCTTC.

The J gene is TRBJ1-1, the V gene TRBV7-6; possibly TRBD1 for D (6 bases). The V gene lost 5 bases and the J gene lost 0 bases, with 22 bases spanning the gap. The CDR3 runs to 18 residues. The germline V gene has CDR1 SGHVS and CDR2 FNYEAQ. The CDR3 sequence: CASSPRVGALGLNTEAFF. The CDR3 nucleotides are TGTGCCAGCAGCCCCCGTGTGGGGGCGCTTGGATTGAACACTGAAGCTTTCTTT.

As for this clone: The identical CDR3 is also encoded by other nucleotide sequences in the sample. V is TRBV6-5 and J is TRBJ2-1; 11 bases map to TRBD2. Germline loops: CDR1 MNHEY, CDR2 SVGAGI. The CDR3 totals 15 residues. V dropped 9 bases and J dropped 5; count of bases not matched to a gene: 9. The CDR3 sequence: CASRFAGLADNEQFF. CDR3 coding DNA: TGTGCCAGTCGGTTCGCGGGACTAGCGGACAATGAGCAGTTCTTC.

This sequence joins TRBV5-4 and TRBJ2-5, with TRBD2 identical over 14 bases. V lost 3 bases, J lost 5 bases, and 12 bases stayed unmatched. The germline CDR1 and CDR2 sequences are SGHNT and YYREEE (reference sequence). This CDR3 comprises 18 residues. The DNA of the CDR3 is TGTGCCAGCAGCTCCGTAGGACTAGCGGGAGGAGGGGGGGAGACCCAGTACTTC. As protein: CASSSVGLAGGGGETQYF.

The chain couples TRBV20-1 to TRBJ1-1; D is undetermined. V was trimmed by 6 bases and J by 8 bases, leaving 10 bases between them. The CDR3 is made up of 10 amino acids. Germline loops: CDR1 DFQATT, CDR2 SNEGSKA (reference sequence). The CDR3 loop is CSARREEAFF. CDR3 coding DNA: TGCAGTGCAAGACGGGAGGAAGCTTTCTTT.

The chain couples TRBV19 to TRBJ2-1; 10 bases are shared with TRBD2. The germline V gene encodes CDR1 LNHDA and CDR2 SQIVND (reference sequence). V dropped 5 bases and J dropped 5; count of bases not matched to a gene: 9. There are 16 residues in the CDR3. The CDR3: CASSLSGTSANNEQFF. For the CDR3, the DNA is TGTGCCAGTAGTCTTTCCGGGACTAGCGCAAACAATGAGCAGTTCTTC.

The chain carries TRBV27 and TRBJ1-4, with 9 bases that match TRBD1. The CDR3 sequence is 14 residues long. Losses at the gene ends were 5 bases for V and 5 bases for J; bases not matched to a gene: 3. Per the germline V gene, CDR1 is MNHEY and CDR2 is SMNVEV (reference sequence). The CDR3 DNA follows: TGTGCCAGCAGTACCGGGACAGGGAATGAAAAACTGTTTTTT. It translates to CASSTGTGNEKLFF.

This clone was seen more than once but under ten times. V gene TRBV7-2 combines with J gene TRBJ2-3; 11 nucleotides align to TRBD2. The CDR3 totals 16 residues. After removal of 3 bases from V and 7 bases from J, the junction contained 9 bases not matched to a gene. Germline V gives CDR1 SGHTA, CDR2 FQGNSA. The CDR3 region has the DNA TGTGCCAGCAGCTTTATTGCGTCTAGCGGGAGGTATACGCAGTATTTT. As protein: CASSFIASSGRYTQYF.

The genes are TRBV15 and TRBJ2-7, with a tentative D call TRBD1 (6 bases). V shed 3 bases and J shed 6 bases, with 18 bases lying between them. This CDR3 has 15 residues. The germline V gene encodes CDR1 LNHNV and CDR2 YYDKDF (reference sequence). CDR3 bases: TGTGCCACCAGCAGTCCAGGGGCCCTAGGGGTCGAGCAGTACTTC. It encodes CATSSPGALGVEQYF.

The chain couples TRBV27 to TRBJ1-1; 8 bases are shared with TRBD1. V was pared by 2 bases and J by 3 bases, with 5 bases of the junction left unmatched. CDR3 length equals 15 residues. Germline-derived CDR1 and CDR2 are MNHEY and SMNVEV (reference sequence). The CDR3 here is CASSLGQGADTEAFF. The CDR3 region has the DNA TGTGCCAGCAGTTTAGGGCAGGGGGCCGACACTGAAGCTTTCTTT.

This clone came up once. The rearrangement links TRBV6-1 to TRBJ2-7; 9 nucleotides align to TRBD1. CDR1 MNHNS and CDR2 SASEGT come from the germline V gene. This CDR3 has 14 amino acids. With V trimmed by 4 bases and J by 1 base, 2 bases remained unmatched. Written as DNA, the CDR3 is TGTGCCAGCAGTGGGGACAGGGTGTCCTACGAGCAGTACTTC. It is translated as CASSGDRVSYEQYF.

In nucleotides, the CDR3 is TGTGCCAGCAGCCCTGGGGGGGTGGGCTATGGCTACACCTTC. It translates to CASSPGGVGYGYTF. The chain has TRBV6-6 and TRBJ1-2, with a weak D call TRBD1 (5 bases). V dropped 6 bases and J dropped 4 bases, with 15 bases sitting between them. This CDR3 comprises 14 residues. CDR1 and CDR2 (germline): MNHNY, SVGAGI (reference sequence).

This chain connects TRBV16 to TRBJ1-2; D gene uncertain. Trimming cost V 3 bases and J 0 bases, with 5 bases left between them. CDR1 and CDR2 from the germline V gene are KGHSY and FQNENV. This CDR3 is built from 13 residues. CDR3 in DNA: TGTGCCAGCAGCCAGGCAGCTAACTATGGCTACACCTTC. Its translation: CASSQAANYGYTF.

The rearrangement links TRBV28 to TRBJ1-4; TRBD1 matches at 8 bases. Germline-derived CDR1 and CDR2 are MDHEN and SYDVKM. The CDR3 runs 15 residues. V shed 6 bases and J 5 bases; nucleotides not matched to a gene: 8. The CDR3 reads CASSTRTGRNEKLFF. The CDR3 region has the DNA TGTGCCAGCAGCACGAGGACAGGGCGAAATGAAAAACTGTTTTTT.